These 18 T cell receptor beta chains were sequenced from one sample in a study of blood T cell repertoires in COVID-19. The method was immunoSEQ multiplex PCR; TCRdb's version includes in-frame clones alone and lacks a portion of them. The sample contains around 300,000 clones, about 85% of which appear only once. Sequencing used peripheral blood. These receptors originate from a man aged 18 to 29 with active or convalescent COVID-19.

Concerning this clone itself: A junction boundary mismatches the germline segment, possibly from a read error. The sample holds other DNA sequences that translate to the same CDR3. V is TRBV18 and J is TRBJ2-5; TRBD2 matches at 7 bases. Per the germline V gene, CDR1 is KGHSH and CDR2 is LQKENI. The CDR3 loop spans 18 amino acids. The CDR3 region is CASSPLGTASGLQETQYF. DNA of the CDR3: TGTGCCAGCTCACCATTGGGAACCGCTAGCGGTCTTCAAGAGACTCAGTACTTC.

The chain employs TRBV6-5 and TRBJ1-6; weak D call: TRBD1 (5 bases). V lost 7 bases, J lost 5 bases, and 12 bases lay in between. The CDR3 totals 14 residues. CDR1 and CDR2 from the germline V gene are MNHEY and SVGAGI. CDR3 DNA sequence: TGTGCCAGCACTACCGGACAAGATAATTCACCCCTCCACTTT. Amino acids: CASTTGQDNSPLHF.

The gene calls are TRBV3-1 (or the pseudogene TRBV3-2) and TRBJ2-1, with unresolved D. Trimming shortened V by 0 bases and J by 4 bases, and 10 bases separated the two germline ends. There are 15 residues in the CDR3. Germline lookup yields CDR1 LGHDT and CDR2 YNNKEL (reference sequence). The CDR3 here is CASSQERFGYNEQFF. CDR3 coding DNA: TGTGCCAGCAGCCAAGAGCGGTTCGGTTACAATGAGCAGTTCTTC.

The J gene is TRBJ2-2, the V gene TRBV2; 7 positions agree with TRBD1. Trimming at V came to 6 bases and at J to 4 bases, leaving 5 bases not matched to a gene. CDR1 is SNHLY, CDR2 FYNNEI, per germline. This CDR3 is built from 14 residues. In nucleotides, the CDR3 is TGTGCCAGCAGGACGACAGGGAGCACCGGGGAGCTGTTTTTT. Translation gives CASRTTGSTGELFF.

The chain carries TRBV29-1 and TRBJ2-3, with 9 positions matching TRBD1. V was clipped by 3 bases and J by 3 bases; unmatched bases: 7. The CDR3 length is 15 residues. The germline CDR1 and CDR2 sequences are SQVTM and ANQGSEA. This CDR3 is CSVDKRTGVTDTQYF. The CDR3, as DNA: TGCAGCGTTGATAAGAGGACAGGGGTAACAGATACGCAGTATTTT.

The CDR3 loop reads CASSPVDRAEAFF. CDR3 coding DNA: TGTGCCAGCTCACCAGTTGACAGGGCTGAAGCTTTCTTT. The V call is TRBV18, the J call TRBJ1-1; 7 bases are shared with TRBD1. Germline CDR1 KGHSH, CDR2 LQKENI. V shed 2 bases, J shed 6 bases, and the junction held 3 bases outside the gene matches. CDR3 size: 13 residues.

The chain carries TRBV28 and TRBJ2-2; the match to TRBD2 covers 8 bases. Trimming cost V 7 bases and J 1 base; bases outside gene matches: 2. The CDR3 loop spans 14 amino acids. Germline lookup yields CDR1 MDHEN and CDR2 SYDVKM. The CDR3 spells CASIAGGNTGELFF. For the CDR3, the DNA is TGTGCCAGCATTGCGGGAGGGAACACCGGGGAGCTGTTTTTT.

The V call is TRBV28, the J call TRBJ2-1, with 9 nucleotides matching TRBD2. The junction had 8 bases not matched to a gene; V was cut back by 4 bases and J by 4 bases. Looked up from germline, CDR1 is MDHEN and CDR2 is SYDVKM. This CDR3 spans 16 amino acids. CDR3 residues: CASSWGSSGGYNEQFF. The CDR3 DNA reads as TGTGCCAGCAGTTGGGGTAGTAGCGGGGGTTACAATGAGCAGTTCTTC.

CDR3 bases: TGTGCCAGCAGCTTGTGGGTTGGCGGGGCTAACACTGAAGCTTTCTTT. Amino acid sequence: CASSLWVGGANTEAFF. The V and J genes are TRBV5-5 and TRBJ1-1; perhaps TRBD1 as D (5 bases). Germline lookup yields CDR1 SGHKS and CDR2 YYEKEE (reference sequence). V gave up 1 base and J gave up 2 bases, with 15 bases separating them. The CDR3 has 16 amino acids.

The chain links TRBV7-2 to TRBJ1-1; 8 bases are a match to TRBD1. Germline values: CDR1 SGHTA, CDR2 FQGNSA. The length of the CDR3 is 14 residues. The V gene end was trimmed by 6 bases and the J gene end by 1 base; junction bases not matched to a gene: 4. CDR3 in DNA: TGTGCCAGCAGTTGGGGACAGGCGAACACTGAAGCTTTCTTT. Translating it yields CASSWGQANTEAFF.

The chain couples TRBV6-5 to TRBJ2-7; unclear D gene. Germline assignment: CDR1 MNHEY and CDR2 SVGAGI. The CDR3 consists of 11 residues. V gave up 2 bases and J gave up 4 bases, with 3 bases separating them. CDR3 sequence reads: CASSYLYEQYF. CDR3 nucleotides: TGTGCCAGCAGTTACCTGTACGAGCAGTACTTC.

For the CDR3, the DNA is TGTGCCAACTCGAAAGACAGGGGCACCGGGGAGCTGTTTTTT. This encodes CANSKDRGTGELFF. V gene TRBV6-5 combines with J gene TRBJ2-2, with 8 nucleotides matching TRBD1. CDR3 length equals 14 residues. Losses at the gene ends were 10 bases for V and 4 bases for J; bases not matched to a gene: 8. Germline V gene sequence: CDR1 MNHEY, CDR2 SVGAGI.

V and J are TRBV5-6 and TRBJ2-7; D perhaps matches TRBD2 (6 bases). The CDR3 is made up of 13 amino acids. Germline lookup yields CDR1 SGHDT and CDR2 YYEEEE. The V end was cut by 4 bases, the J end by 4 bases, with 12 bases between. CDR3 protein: CASSRRAGYEQYF. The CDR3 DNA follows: TGTGCCAGCAGCCGAAGGGCGGGGTACGAGCAGTACTTC.

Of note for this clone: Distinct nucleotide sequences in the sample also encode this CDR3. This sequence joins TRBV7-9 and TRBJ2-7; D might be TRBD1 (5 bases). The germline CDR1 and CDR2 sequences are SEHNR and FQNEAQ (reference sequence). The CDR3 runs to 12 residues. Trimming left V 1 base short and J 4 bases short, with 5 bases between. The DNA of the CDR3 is TGTGCCAGCAGCTTAGGACAGTACGAGCAGTACTTC. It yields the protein CASSLGQYEQYF.

The CDR3 bases are TGCGCCAGCAGCCAAGATGCTCGCAGTTACAATCAGCCCCAGCATTTT. This translates into CASSQDARSYNQPQHF. V and J are TRBV4-1 and TRBJ1-5; D uncertain. The CDR3 is made up of 16 amino acids. V gave up 0 bases and J gave up 3 bases, with 12 bases separating them. Germline-derived CDR1 and CDR2 are MGHRA and YSYEKL.

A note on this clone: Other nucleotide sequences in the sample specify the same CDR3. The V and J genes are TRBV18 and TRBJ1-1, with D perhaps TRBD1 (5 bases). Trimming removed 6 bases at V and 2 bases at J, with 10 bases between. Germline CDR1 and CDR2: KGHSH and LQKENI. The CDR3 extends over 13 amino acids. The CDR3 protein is CASSLQGNTEAFF. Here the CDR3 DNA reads TGTGCCAGCTCCCTTCAGGGTAACACTGAAGCTTTCTTT.

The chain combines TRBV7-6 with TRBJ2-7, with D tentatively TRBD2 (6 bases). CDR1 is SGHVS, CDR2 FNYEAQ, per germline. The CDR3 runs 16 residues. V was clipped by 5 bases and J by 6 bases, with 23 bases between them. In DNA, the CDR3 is TGTGCCAGCAGCGTAACCCCTCTAGCGTTCTTAGGCGAGCAGTACTTC. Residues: CASSVTPLAFLGEQYF. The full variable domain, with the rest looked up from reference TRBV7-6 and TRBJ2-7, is GAGVSQSPRYKVTKRGQDVALRCDPISGHVSLYWYRQALGQGPEFLTYFNYEAQQDKSGLPNDRFSAERPEGSISTLTIQRTEQRDSAMYRCASSVTPLAFLGEQYFGPGTRLTVT.

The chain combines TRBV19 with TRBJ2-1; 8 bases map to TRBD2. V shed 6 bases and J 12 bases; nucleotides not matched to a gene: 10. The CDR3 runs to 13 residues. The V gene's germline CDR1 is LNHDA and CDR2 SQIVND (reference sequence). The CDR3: CASRRSGLGAQFF. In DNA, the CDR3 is TGTGCCAGTAGGAGATCGGGACTAGGGGCGCAGTTCTTC. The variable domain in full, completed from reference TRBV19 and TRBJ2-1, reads DGGITQSPKYLFRKEGQNVTLSCEQNLNHDAMYWYRQDPGQGLRLIYYSQIVNDFQKGDIAEGYSVSREKKESFPLTVTSAQKNPTAFYLCASRRSGLGAQFFGPGTRLTVL.